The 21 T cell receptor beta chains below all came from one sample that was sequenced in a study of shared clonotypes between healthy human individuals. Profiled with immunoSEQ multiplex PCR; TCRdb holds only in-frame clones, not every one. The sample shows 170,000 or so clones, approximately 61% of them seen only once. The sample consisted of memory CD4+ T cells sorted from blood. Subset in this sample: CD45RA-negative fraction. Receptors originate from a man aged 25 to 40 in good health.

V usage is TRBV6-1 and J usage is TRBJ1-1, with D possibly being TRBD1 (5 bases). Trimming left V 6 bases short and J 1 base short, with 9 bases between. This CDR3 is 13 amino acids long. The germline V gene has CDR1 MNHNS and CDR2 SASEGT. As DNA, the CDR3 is TGTGCCAGCAGCCGGCAGGGGAACACTGAAGCTTTCTTT. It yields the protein CASSRQGNTEAFF.

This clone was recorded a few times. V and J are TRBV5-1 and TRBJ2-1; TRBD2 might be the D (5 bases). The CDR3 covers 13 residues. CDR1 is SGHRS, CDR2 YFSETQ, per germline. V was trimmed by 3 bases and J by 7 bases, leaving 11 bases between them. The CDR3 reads CASSSLGGNEQFF. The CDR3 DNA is TGCGCCAGCAGCTCCCTCGGCGGGAATGAGCAGTTCTTC.

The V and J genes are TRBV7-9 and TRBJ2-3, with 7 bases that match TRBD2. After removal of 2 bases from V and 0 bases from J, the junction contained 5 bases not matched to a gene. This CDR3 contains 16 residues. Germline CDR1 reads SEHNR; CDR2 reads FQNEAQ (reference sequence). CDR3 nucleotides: TGTGCCAGCAGCTTACTAGCGGAGGCTAGCACAGATACGCAGTATTTT. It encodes CASSLLAEASTDTQYF.

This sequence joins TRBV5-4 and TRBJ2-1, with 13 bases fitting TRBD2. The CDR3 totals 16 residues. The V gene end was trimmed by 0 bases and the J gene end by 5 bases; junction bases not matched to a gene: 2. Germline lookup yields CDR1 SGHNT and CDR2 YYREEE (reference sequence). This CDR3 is CASSLGTSGRNNEQFF. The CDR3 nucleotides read TGTGCCAGCAGCTTGGGGACTAGCGGGAGAAACAATGAGCAGTTCTTC.

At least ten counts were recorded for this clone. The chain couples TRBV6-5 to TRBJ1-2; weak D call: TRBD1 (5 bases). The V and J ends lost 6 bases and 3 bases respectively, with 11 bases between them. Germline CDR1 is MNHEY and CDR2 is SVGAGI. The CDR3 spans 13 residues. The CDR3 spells CASSRGSYYGYTF. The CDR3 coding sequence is TGTGCCAGCAGCCGGGGGAGCTACTATGGCTACACCTTC.

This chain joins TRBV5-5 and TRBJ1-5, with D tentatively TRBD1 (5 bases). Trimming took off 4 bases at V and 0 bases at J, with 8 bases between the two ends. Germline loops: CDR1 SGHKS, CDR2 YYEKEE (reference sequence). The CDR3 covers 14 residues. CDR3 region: CASSPQDSNQPQHF. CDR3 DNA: TGTGCCAGCAGCCCACAGGATAGCAATCAGCCCCAGCATTTT. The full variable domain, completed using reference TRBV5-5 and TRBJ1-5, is DAGVTQSPTHLIKTRGQQVTLRCSPISGHKSVSWYQQVLGQGPQFIFQYYEKEERGRGNFPDRFSARQFPNYSSELNVNALLLGDSALYLCASSPQDSNQPQHFGDGTRLSIL.

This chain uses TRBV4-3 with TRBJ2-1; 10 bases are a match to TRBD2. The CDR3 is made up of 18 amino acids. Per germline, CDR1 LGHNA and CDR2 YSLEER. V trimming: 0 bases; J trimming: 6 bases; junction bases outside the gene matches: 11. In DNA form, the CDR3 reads TGCGCCAGCAGCCAAGATCTAGCGGGAGTCGTAGGCCGCAATGAGCAGTTCTTC. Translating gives CASSQDLAGVVGRNEQFF.

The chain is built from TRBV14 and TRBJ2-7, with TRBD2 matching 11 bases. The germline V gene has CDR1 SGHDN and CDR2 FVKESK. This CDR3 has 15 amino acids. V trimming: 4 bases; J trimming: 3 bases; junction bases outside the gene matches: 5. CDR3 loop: CASSRWGTSGYEQYF. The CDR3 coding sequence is TGTGCCAGCAGCCGATGGGGGACTAGCGGCTACGAGCAGTACTTC.

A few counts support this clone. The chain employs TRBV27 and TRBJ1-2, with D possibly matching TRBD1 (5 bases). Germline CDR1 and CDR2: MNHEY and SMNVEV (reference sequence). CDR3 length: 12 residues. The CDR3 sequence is CATYRGDYGYTF. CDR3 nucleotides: TGTGCTACCTACCGGGGGGACTATGGCTACACCTTC.

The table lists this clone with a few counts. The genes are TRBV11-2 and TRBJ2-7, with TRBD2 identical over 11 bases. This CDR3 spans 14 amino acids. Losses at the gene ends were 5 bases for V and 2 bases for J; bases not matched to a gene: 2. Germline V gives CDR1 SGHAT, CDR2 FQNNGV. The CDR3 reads CASSRGLAAYEQYF. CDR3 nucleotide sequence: TGTGCCAGCAGCAGGGGACTAGCGGCCTACGAGCAGTACTTC.

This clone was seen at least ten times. CDR3 nucleotides: TGTGCCAGCAGCAAACAGGCCTGGGACACTGAAGCTTTCTTT. This gives the protein CASSKQAWDTEAFF. The chain uses TRBV6-5 and TRBJ1-1; perhaps TRBD1 as D (5 bases). Germline V gene sequence: CDR1 MNHEY, CDR2 SVGAGI. V shed 6 bases and J shed 3 bases, with 14 bases lying between them. The CDR3 extends over 14 amino acids.

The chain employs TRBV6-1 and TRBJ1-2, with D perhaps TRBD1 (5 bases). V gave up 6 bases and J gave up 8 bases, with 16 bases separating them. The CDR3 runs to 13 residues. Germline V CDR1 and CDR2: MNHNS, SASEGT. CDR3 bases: TGTGCCAGCAGATCCGACCGGGGCGGCGGCTACACCTTC. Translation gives CASRSDRGGGYTF.

In DNA form, the CDR3 reads TGTGCCAGCAGCCCCGCGGGTGGTCAGGCGGATCAGCCCCAGCATTTT. Amino acid sequence: CASSPAGGQADQPQHF. The gene calls are TRBV5-6 and TRBJ1-5; no reliable D call. Germline V gives CDR1 SGHDT, CDR2 YYEEEE. V dropped 4 bases and J dropped 5 bases, with 19 bases sitting between them. The CDR3 covers 16 residues. Together with reference TRBV5-6 and TRBJ1-5, the CDR3 gives the full variable domain: DAGVTQSPTHLIKTRGQQVTLRCSPKSGHDTVSWYQQALGQGPQFIFQYYEEEERQRGNFPDRFSGHQFPNYSSELNVNALLLGDSALYLCASSPAGGQADQPQHFGDGTRLSIL.

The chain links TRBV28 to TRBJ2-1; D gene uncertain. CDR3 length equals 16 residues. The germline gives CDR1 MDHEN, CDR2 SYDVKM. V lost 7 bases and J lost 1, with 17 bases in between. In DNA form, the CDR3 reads TGTGCCAGCATCTCGGACCGGGCCATGTCCTACAATGAGCAGTTCTTC. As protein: CASISDRAMSYNEQFF.

This CDR3 is CSAGWTGTGGFDEQFF. CDR3 DNA sequence: TGCAGCGCTGGGTGGACCGGGACAGGGGGTTTCGATGAGCAGTTCTTC. V is TRBV29-1 and J is TRBJ2-1; 11 bases align to TRBD1. Trimming took 7 bases from V and 8 from J; bases not matched to a gene: 16. The CDR3 sequence is 16 residues long. Germline lookup yields CDR1 SQVTM and CDR2 ANQGSEA.

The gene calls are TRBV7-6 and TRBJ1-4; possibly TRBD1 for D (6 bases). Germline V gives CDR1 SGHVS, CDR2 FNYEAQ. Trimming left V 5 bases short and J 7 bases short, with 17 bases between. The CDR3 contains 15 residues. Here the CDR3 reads CASSPDRRAGEKLFF. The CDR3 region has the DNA TGTGCCAGCAGCCCAGACAGGAGGGCGGGTGAAAAACTGTTTTTT.

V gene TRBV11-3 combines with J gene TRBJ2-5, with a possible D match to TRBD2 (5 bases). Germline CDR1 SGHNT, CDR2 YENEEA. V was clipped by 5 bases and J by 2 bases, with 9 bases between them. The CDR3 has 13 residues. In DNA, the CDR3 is TGTGCCAGCAGCCGGACTTTGCAAGAGACCCAGTACTTC. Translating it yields CASSRTLQETQYF.

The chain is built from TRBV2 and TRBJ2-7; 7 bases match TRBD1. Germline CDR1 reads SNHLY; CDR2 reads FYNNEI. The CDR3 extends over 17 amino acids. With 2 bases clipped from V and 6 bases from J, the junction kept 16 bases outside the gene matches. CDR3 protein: CASSEFVTGQSSLEQYF. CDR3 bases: TGTGCCAGCAGTGAATTTGTGACAGGGCAGTCAAGTCTCGAGCAGTACTTC.

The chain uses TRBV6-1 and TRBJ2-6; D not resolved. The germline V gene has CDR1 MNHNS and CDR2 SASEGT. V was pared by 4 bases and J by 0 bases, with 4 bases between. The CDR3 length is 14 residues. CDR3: CASSGISGANVLTF. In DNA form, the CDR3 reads TGTGCCAGCAGTGGCATCTCTGGGGCCAACGTCCTGACTTTC.

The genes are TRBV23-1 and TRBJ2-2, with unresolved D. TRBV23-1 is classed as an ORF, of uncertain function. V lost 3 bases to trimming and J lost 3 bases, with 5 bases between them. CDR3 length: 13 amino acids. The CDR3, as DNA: TGCGCCAGCAGTCAGATGGACACCGGGGAGCTGTTTTTT. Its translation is CASSQMDTGELFF.

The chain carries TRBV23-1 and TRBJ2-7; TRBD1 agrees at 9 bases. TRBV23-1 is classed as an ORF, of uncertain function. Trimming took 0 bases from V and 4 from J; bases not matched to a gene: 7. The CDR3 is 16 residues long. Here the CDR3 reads CASSQSWTGVRYEQYF. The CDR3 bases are TGCGCCAGCAGTCAATCGTGGACAGGGGTTAGGTACGAGCAGTACTTC.